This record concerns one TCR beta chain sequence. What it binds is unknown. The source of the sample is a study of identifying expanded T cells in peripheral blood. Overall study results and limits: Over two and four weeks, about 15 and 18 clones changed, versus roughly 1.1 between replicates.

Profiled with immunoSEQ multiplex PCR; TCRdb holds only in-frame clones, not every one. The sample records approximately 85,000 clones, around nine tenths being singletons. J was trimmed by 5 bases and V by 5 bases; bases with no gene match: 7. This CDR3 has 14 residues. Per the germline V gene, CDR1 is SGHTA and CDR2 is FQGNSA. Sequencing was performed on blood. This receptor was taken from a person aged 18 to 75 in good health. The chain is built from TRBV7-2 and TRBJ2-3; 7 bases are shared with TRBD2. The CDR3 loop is CASSIGLEVDTQYF. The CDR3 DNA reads TGTGCCAGCAGCATCGGACTAGAGGTAGATACGCAGTATTTT.